This TCR beta chain appears in the sequencing data of a study of cytomegalovirus exposure and HLA in healthy donors. The study's findings and limits: Generally TCR sequences proved uncommon, though certain public TCRs appeared in numerous donors. In the analysis, some V segments, TRBV6-2 and TRBV6-3 included, were excluded as indistinguishable. When presence/absence was analysed, sequencing depth was taken to be roughly uniform across donors.

PCR involved 60 Vbeta and 13 Jbeta primers. Profiling relied on immunoSEQ multiplex PCR, and the TCRdb table lists in-frame clones only, not all of them. The repertoire has 150,000 or so clones, roughly 80% of them found once; the top ten carry about 3%. CDR1 and CDR2 from the germline V gene are MNHEY and SMNVEV (reference sequence). V was clipped by 5 bases and J by 5 bases; unmatched bases: 8. This CDR3 is 15 amino acids long. About this clone itself: Its target is unknown.

The V call is TRBV27, the J call TRBJ2-7; 11 bases fit TRBD1. The sequenced material came from PBMCs. The clonotype was recovered from a middle-aged man in good health and CMV-seronegative. This CDR3 reads CASSRPGTGGHEQYF. The CDR3 DNA sequence: TGTGCCAGCAGTCGACCCGGGACAGGGGGTCACGAGCAGTACTTC.